One sample yielded the 15 T cell receptor beta chains listed below, sequenced in a study of shared clonotypes between healthy human individuals. Naive CD8 cells lacked CD45RO and underwent positive selection for CCR7, leaving out terminally differentiated effector memory CD45RA+ cells. Here immunoSEQ multiplex PCR was the method, and the copy in TCRdb shows in-frame clones only, minus some. The sample contains approximately 600,000 clones, 95% of which appear only once. Sequencing was carried out using naive CD8+ T cells sorted from blood. The receptors stem from a woman aged 25 to 45 in good health.

This chain joins TRBV13 and TRBJ2-1; D uncertain. This CDR3 comprises 14 residues. Trimming stripped 4 bases from V and 2 bases from J, with 9 bases between. CDR1 and CDR2 from the germline V gene are PRHDT and FYEKMQ (reference sequence). CDR3 residues: CASSSAGTYNEQFF. CDR3 sequence (DNA): TGTGCCAGCAGCTCGGCTGGTACCTACAATGAGCAGTTCTTC. Full variable domain (remainder filled in from reference TRBV13 and TRBJ2-1): AAGVIQSPRHLIKEKRETATLKCYPIPRHDTVYWYQQGPGQDPQFLISFYEKMQSDKGSIPDRFSAQQFSDYHSELNMSSLELGDSALYFCASSSAGTYNEQFFGPGTRLTVL.

This clone was counted a single time. The rearrangement joins TRBV4-1 to TRBJ2-1, with unresolved D. Germline loops: CDR1 MGHRA, CDR2 YSYEKL. V gave up 6 bases and J gave up 4 bases, with 10 bases separating them. The CDR3 extends over 13 amino acids. The chain's CDR3 is CASSPPEYNEQFF. For the CDR3, the DNA is TGCGCCAGCAGTCCGCCGGAGTACAATGAGCAGTTCTTC.

Note on this clone: Other DNA sequences in the same sample also yield this CDR3. This chain's CDR3 is CAWSPGGYGYTF. The DNA for the CDR3 is TGTGCCTGGAGTCCAGGGGGTTATGGCTACACCTTC. The chain links TRBV30 to TRBJ1-2; 7 bases match TRBD1. V lost 2 bases, J lost 5 bases, and 2 bases stayed unmatched. Germline-derived CDR1 and CDR2 are GTSNPN and SVGIG (reference sequence). The CDR3 spans 12 residues.

This clone was found once. This chain uses TRBV9 with TRBJ2-7, with D tentatively TRBD2 (6 bases). The germline gives CDR1 SGDLS, CDR2 YYNGEE. The V end was cut by 0 bases, the J end by 4 bases, with 8 bases between. The CDR3 loop spans 13 amino acids. The CDR3 loop is CASSVAGEYEQYF. Written as DNA, the CDR3 is TGTGCCAGCAGCGTAGCGGGAGAGTACGAGCAGTACTTC. Supplemented by reference TRBV9 and TRBJ2-7, the full variable domain reads DSGVTQTPKHLITATGQRVTLRCSPRSGDLSVYWYQQSLDQGLQFLIQYYNGEERAKGNILERFSAQQFPDLHSELNLSSLELGDSALYFCASSVAGEYEQYFGPGTRLTVT.

This chain uses TRBV29-1 with TRBJ2-7; TRBD1 agrees at 9 bases. This CDR3 has 13 amino acids. V gave up 4 bases and J gave up 7 bases; unmatched junction bases: 8. Germline CDR1 and CDR2: SQVTM and ANQGSEA. The CDR3 DNA reads as TGCAGCGTTGCCGGGGACAGGGCGGAAGAGCAGTACTTC. Its protein product is CSVAGDRAEEQYF.

The rearrangement links TRBV28 to TRBJ2-7; TRBD1 matches 9 bases. Germline V gene data show CDR1 as MDHEN and CDR2 as SYDVKM. This CDR3 has 13 amino acids. V gave up 6 bases and J gave up 6 bases; unmatched junction bases: 6. This CDR3 reads CASSLGQGSEQYF. The CDR3 DNA follows: TGTGCCAGCAGCCTGGGACAGGGTTCCGAGCAGTACTTC.

The chain links TRBV5-4 to TRBJ2-5, with 13 bases lining up with TRBD2. With V trimmed by 7 bases and J by 5 bases, 8 bases remained unmatched. This CDR3 region has 15 residues. Germline V gene lookup returns CDR1 SGHNT and CDR2 YYREEE (reference sequence). CDR3 in amino acids: CASARLAGGLETQYF. The DNA of the CDR3 is TGTGCCAGCGCACGACTAGCGGGAGGACTCGAGACCCAGTACTTC.

V and J are TRBV7-9 and TRBJ1-2; D is undetermined. In germline, CDR1 is SEHNR, CDR2 FQNEAQ (reference sequence). The CDR3 totals 12 residues. V was shortened by 7 bases and J by 10 bases, with 16 bases between the two germline ends. This CDR3 is CASNPGPLVYTF. In nucleotides, the CDR3 is TGTGCCAGCAATCCCGGCCCTTTAGTCTACACCTTC.

The CDR3 protein is CASNPTGLAGGGELFF. CDR3 nucleotide sequence: TGTGCCAGTAATCCCACAGGGCTAGCGGGAGGCGGGGAGCTGTTTTTT. This chain uses TRBV19 with TRBJ2-2; 11 bases line up with TRBD2. The CDR3 spans 16 residues. V lost 7 bases to trimming and J lost 7 bases; unmatched junction nucleotides: 11. CDR1 is LNHDA and CDR2 is SQIVND in the germline V gene (reference sequence).

The chain has TRBV2 and TRBJ2-1; D is unresolved. V lost 2 bases to trimming and J lost 2 bases, with 7 bases between them. This CDR3 is built from 14 residues. Germline CDR1 and CDR2: SNHLY and FYNNEI. DNA of the CDR3: TGTGCCAGCAGTGAAATGGGCCCCTACAATGAGCAGTTCTTC. Translated: CASSEMGPYNEQFF.

This clone was recorded once. V gene TRBV7-9 combines with J gene TRBJ2-1; D is perhaps TRBD1 (5 bases). Germline V gives CDR1 SEHNR, CDR2 FQNEAQ (reference sequence). The CDR3 has 14 amino acids. The V and J ends lost 10 bases and 0 bases respectively, with 13 bases between them. The CDR3 DNA follows: TGTGCCATCGTGGGGCAGGGCTCCTACAATGAGCAGTTCTTC. It encodes CAIVGQGSYNEQFF.

The chain employs TRBV27 and TRBJ2-5; 8 nucleotides agree with TRBD2. The last part of the DNA fits TRBJ2-7 better; the J call may be wrong. This CDR3 contains 18 residues. The germline CDR1 and CDR2 sequences are MNHEY and SMNVEV (reference sequence). The CDR3 here is CASRVLGRAGIRVDEQYF. The CDR3 region has the DNA TGTGCCAGCAGGGTTCTCGGGAGGGCCGGAATCCGGGTCGACGAGCAGTACTTC.

Concerning this clone: This same CDR3 is encoded by further DNA sequences in the sample. V is TRBV20-1 and J is TRBJ2-1, with D hard to call. Germline values: CDR1 DFQATT, CDR2 SNEGSKA (reference sequence). The V end lost 6 bases, the J end lost 6 bases, and 9 bases lay between the germline ends. The length of the CDR3 is 11 residues. CDR3 coding DNA: TGCAGTGCCCGAGGCAGCAATGAGCAGTTCTTC. This sequence encodes CSARGSNEQFF.

The chain uses TRBV5-4 and TRBJ2-2; D is unclear. The CDR3 runs to 17 residues. Germline CDR1 SGHNT, CDR2 YYREEE (reference sequence). Trimming took 1 base from V and 0 from J, leaving 13 bases between them. CDR3 sequence: CASSLTRGRPNTGELFF. Written as DNA, the CDR3 is TGTGCCAGCAGCTTGACCCGTGGCAGACCGAACACCGGGGAGCTGTTTTTT.

In its sample, this clone was seen once. CDR3 bases: TGTGCCAGCAGCTCCTTTGACAGGGGGATCCCTGGGGCCAACGTCCTGACTTTC. This codes for CASSSFDRGIPGANVLTF. The chain is built from TRBV28 and TRBJ2-6; 9 bases are a match to TRBD1. Germline CDR1 and CDR2: MDHEN and SYDVKM. V lost 6 bases and J lost 2; bases outside the gene matches: 11. The CDR3 runs 18 residues.